The 12 T cell receptor beta chains given below trace back to one sample, sequenced in a study of cytomegalovirus exposure and HLA in healthy donors. With 60 Vbeta and 13 Jbeta primers, the PCR was carried out. Sequencing used immunoSEQ multiplex PCR; TCRdb keeps in-frame clones, though not all of them. The sample carries some 150,000 clones, around three fifths recorded once. The sequenced sample was PBMCs. These receptors were collected from a woman in her forties in good health and CMV-seronegative.

The J gene is TRBJ1-1, the V gene TRBV5-1; TRBD1 might be the D (6 bases). This CDR3 has 17 amino acids. Germline CDR1 and CDR2: SGHRS and YFSETQ. V lost 6 bases, J lost 1 base, and 22 bases lay in between. Written as DNA, the CDR3 is TGCGCCAGCATCCCTGCCGTGGCAGGGGAGGGGAACACTGAAGCTTTCTTT. It translates to CASIPAVAGEGNTEAFF.

V gene TRBV28 combines with J gene TRBJ2-2, with D possibly TRBD2 on 6 matching bases. Germline V gene data show CDR1 as MDHEN and CDR2 as SYDVKM. CDR3 length: 15 residues. V was clipped by 7 bases and J by 4 bases, with 16 bases between them. CDR3 coding DNA: TGTGCCAGCACCAATGGGGACTTCTTCACCGGGGAGCTGTTTTTT. This sequence encodes CASTNGDFFTGELFF.

The V call is TRBV5-6, the J call TRBJ1-4; the D gene is possibly TRBD1 (6 bases). The V gene's germline CDR1 is SGHDT and CDR2 YYEEEE. Trimming stripped 4 bases from V and 5 bases from J, with 12 bases between. CDR3 length: 14 amino acids. The CDR3: CASSIQGRNEKLFF. DNA for the CDR3: TGTGCCAGCAGCATACAGGGAAGGAATGAAAAACTGTTTTTT.

The V call is TRBV4-1, the J call TRBJ1-4, with D unclear. The CDR3 has 17 residues. CDR1 MGHRA and CDR2 YSYEKL come from the germline V gene. V was pared by 0 bases and J by 5 bases, with 16 bases between. CDR3 protein: CASSQDPSGLTNEKLFF. The DNA of the CDR3 is TGCGCCAGCAGCCAAGATCCCTCCGGTCTCACGAATGAAAAACTGTTTTTT.

In the case of this clone: The same CDR3 is also encoded by other DNA sequences in this sample. The rearrangement uses TRBV9 and TRBJ1-3, with TRBD1 matching over 7 bases. V trimming: 0 bases; J trimming: 4 bases; junction bases outside the gene matches: 4. This CDR3 is 15 amino acids long. Germline CDR1 reads SGDLS; CDR2 reads YYNGEE. The DNA of the CDR3 is TGTGCCAGCAGCGTAGGCAGGGGGTCCGGAAACACCATATATTTT. This codes for CASSVGRGSGNTIYF.

The rearrangement uses TRBV4-1 and TRBJ1-2; a weak D match, TRBD1 (5 bases). Trimming shortened V by 2 bases and J by 3 bases, and 10 bases separated the two germline ends. This CDR3 comprises 14 residues. The V gene's germline CDR1 is MGHRA and CDR2 YSYEKL. The CDR3 protein is CASSQYQGYYGYTF. CDR3 DNA: TGCGCCAGCAGCCAATACCAGGGCTACTATGGCTACACCTTC.

As regards this clone: Germline and junction disagree at one end, which may indicate a read error. The chain combines TRBV5-6 with TRBJ2-1, with D hard to call. The CDR3 sequence is 12 residues long. Looked up from germline, CDR1 is SGHDT and CDR2 is YYEEEE. Here the CDR3 DNA reads TGTGCCAGCAGCTTGGAGTACAATGGGCAGTTCTTC. This gives the protein CASSLEYNGQFF.

V is TRBV5-4 and J is TRBJ2-3; 14 bases map to TRBD2. Trimming cost V 5 bases and J 3 bases; bases outside gene matches: 5. Germline V CDR1 and CDR2: SGHNT, YYREEE (reference sequence). This CDR3 has 16 residues. CDR3 protein: CASSRLAGGPTDTQYF. CDR3 nucleotide sequence: TGTGCCAGCAGTCGACTAGCGGGGGGGCCAACAGATACGCAGTATTTT.

This clone was seen once. The chain combines TRBV2 with TRBJ1-2; D ambiguous. V was cut by 1 base and J by 8 bases, with 17 bases left in between. Germline V gives CDR1 SNHLY, CDR2 FYNNEI. This CDR3 spans 15 amino acids. The CDR3 reads CASSEGLEGALGYTF. The CDR3 nucleotides are TGTGCCAGCAGTGAAGGTCTTGAGGGAGCGTTAGGCTACACCTTC.

V usage is TRBV10-3 and J usage is TRBJ1-4; TRBD1 is a possible D gene (6 bases). Per the germline V gene, CDR1 is ENHRY and CDR2 is SYGVKD. The germline V and J ends were trimmed by 7 bases and 5 bases, with 11 bases remaining between them. This CDR3 has 13 amino acids. The CDR3 DNA reads TGTGCCATCACAGGGGCCGTCAATGAAAAACTGTTTTTT. It encodes CAITGAVNEKLFF.

There are a few counts of this clone. J is TRBJ2-3 and V is TRBV15; 10 bases are a match to TRBD2. Losses at the gene ends were 2 bases for V and 5 bases for J; bases not matched to a gene: 1. The CDR3 consists of 14 residues. Germline V CDR1 and CDR2: LNHNV, YYDKDF (reference sequence). CDR3 protein: CATSRSGGGDTQYF. As DNA, the CDR3 is TGTGCCACCAGCAGAAGCGGGGGGGGAGATACGCAGTATTTT.

This chain connects TRBV21-1 to TRBJ2-5; TRBD1, the D gene given by the table, was not confirmed from the DNA. TRBV21-1 is annotated as a pseudogene. The CDR3 totals 17 residues. As DNA, the CDR3 is TGTGCCAGCAGCAAGGCGGGACAGGGGACTACGAAAGAGACCCAGTACTTC. It encodes CASSKAGQGTTKETQYF.